Below, one T cell receptor (beta chain) is given with its context. TCRdb recomputed calls from the RT-PCR reads with MiXCR, one row per CDR3 protein. The sample includes about 25,000 distinct CDR3 sequences, 35% to 45% of them seen just once. The record originates from a study of patients and donors after allogeneic stem cell transplantation. This sequence was found in a human donor who was either an allogeneic HSCT recipient or a stem cell or donor lymphocyte infusion donor (not recorded which). It is not recorded whose cells these are; they may come from a transplant donor. Sequencing used blood, either unsorted or a sorted T cell fraction (not recorded which).

CDR3 loop: CSARGQGHSPLHF. Written as DNA, the CDR3 is TGCAGTGCTAGGGGCCAGGGTCATTCACCCCTCCACTTT. The gene calls are TRBV20-1 and TRBJ1-6; a weak D match, TRBD1 (5 bases). Trimming left V 3 bases short and J 8 bases short, with 11 bases between. CDR1 is DFQATT and CDR2 is SNEGSKA in the germline V gene (reference sequence). The CDR3 extends over 13 amino acids.